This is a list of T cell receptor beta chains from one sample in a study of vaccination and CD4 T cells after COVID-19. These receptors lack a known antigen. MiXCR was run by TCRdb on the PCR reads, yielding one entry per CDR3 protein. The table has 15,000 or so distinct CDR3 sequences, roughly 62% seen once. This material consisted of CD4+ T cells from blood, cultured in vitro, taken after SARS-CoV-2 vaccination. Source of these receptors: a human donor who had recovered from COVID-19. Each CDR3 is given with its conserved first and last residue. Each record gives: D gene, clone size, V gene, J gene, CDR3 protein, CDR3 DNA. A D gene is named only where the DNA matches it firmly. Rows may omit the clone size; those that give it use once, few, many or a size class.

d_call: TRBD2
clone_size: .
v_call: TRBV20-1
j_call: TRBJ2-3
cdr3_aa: CSAPGTSGGVDTDTQYF
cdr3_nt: TGCAGTGCGCCCGGGACTAGCGGGGGGGTGGATACAGATACGCAGTATTTT

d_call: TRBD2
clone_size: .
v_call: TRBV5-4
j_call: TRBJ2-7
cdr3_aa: CASSRAGGSSYEQYF
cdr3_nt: TGTGCCAGCAGCAGAGCGGGCGGGAGCTCCTACGAGCAGTACTTC

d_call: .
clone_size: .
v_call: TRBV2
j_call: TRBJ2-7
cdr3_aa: CASLRDYEQYF
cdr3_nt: TGTGCCAGCCTCAGGGATTACGAGCAGTACTTC

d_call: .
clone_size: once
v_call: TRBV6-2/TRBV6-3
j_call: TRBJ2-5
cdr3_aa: CASSLSGTPETQYF
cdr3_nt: TGTGCCAGCAGTCTATCCGGGACCCCAGAGACCCAGTACTTC

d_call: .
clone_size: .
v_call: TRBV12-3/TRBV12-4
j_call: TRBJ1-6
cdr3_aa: CASSLANSPLHF
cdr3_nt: TGTGCCAGCAGTTTGGCGAATTCACCCCTCCACTTT

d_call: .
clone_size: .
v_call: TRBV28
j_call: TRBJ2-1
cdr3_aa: CASSGTGSSYNEQFF
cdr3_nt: TGTGCCAGCAGTGGAACAGGGAGCTCCTACAATGAGCAGTTCTTC

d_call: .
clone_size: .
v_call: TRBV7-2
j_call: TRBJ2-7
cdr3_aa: CASSLVSYEQYF
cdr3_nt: TGTGCCAGCAGCTTAGTTTCCTACGAGCAGTACTTC

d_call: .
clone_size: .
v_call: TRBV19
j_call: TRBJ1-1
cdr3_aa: CASSPRDPKLRTEAFF
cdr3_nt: TGTGCCAGTAGTCCACGGGACCCGAAACTTCGCACTGAAGCTTTCTTT

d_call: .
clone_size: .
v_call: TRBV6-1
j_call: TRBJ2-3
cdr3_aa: CASSDIAGAQYF
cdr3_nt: TGTGCCAGCAGCGATATCGCAGGGGCGCAGTATTTT

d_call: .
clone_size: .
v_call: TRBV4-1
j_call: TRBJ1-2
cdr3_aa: CASSQPAGGVYGYTF
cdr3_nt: TGCGCCAGCAGCCAACCCGCCGGGGGGGTCTATGGCTACACCTTC

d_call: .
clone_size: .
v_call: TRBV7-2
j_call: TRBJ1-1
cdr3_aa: CASSLGGRGQFF
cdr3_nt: TGTGCCAGCAGCTTAGGTGGACGGGGGCAATTCTTT

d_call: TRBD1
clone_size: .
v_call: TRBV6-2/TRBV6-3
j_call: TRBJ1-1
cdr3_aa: CASSYSFRLQGDPNTEAFF
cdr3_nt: TGTGCCAGCAGTTACTCATTTCGGTTGCAGGGGGACCCGAACACTGAAGCTTTCTTT

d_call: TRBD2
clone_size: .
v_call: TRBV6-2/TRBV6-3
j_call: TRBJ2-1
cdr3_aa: CASSSAQGAGGGNEQFF
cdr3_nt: TGTGCCAGCAGTTCCGCCCAGGGAGCGGGGGGGGGGAATGAGCAGTTCTTC

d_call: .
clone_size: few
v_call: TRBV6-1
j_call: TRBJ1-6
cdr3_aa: CASSPGPTLGSSPLHF
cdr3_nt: TGTGCCAGCAGTCCGGGACCAACCTTAGGGAGTTCACCCCTCCACTTT

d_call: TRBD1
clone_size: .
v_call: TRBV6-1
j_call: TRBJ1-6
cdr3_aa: CASSTGTGANSPLHF
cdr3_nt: TGTGCCAGCTCGACCGGGACAGGGGCTAATTCACCCCTCCACTTT

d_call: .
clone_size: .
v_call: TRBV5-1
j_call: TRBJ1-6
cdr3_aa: CASSYRTDGLLNSPLHF
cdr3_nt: TGCGCCAGCAGCTACCGGACGGATGGATTACTAAATTCACCCCTCCACTTT

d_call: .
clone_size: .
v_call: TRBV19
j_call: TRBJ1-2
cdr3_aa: CASSIGRQVNYGYTF
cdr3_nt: TGTGCCAGTAGTATAGGCCGGCAGGTTAACTATGGCTACACCTTC

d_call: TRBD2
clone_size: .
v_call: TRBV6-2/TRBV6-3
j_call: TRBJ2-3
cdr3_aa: CASRQGRLAGGPDTQYF
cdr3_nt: TGTGCCAGCAGGCAGGGTCGGCTAGCGGGGGGACCAGATACGCAGTATTTT

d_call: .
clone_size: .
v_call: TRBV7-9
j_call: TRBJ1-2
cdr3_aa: CASNMATRRDGYTF
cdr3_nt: TGTGCCAGCAACATGGCTACCCGACGGGATGGCTACACCTTC

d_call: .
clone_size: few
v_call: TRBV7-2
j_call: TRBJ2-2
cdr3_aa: CASSLITGVPGELFF
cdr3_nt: TGTGCCAGCAGCTTGATTACCGGGGTCCCCGGGGAGCTGTTTTTT

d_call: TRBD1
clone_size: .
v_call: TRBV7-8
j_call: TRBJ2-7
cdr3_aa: CASSSETGGIYEQYF
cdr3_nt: TGTGCCAGCAGTTCGGAGACAGGGGGGATCTACGAGCAGTACTTC

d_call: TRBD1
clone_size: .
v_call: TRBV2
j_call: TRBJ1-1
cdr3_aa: CASSEGWTGGRGNTEAFF
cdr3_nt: TGTGCCAGCAGTGAAGGATGGACAGGGGGCCGTGGGAACACTGAAGCTTTCTTT

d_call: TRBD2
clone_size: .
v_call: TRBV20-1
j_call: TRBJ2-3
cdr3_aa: CSAPSGTSGGSDTQYF
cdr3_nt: TGCAGTGCCCCTAGTGGGACTAGCGGGGGGTCAGATACGCAGTATTTT

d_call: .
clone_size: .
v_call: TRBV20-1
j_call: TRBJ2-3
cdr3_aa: CSTLRQGSTDTQYF
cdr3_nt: TGCAGTACCCTACGGCAGGGAAGCACAGATACGCAGTATTTT

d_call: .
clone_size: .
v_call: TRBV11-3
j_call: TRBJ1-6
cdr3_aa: CASSLLRSNSPLHF
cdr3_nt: TGTGCCAGCAGCTTATTGAGGAGTAATTCACCCCTCCACTTT

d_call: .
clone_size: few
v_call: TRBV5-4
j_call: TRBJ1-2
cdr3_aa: CASSTQDDYGYTF
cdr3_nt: TGTGCCAGCAGCACTCAGGATGACTATGGCTACACCTTC

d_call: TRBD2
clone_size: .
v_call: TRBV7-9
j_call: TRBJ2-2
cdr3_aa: CASSLTGTRNTGELFF
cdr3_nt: TGTGCCAGCAGCTTAACCGGGACTAGAAACACCGGGGAGCTGTTTTTT

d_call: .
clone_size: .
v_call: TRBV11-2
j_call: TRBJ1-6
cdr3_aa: CASSLDGPQHYNSPLHF
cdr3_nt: TGTGCCAGCAGCTTAGATGGCCCCCAGCATTATAATTCACCCCTCCACTTT

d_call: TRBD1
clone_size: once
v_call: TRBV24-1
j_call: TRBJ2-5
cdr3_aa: CATSDDRDRGLETQYF
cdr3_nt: TGTGCCACCAGTGACGACCGGGACAGGGGGTTGGAGACCCAGTACTTC

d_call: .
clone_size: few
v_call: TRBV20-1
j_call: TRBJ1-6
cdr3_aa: CSARGDRSYNSPLHF
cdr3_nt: TGCAGTGCTAGGGGGGACCGCTCCTATAATTCACCCCTCCACTTT

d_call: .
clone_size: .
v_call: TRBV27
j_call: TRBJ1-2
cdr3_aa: CASSPSGLGRGYTF
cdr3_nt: TGTGCCAGCAGCCCGTCGGGTCTTGGGCGTGGCTACACCTTC

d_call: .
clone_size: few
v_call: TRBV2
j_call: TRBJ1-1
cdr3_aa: CASSASTEAFF
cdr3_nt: TGTGCCAGCAGTGCGAGCACTGAAGCTTTCTTT

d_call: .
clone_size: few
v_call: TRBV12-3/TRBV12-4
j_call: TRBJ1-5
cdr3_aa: CASSFGPGMQPQHF
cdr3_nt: TGTGCCAGCAGTTTTGGTCCGGGAATGCAGCCCCAGCATTTT

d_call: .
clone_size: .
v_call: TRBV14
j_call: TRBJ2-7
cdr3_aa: CASSQVPNPYEQYF
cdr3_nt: TGTGCCAGCAGCCAAGTTCCTAATCCCTACGAGCAGTACTTC

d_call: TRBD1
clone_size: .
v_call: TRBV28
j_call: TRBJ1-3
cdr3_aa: CASSFEGGAGNTIYF
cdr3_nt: TGTGCCAGCAGTTTTGAAGGGGGCGCCGGAAACACCATATATTTT

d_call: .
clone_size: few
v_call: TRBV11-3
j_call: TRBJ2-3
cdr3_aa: CASSFLVGSTDTQYF
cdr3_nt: TGTGCCAGCAGCTTCCTGGTCGGTAGCACAGATACGCAGTATTTT

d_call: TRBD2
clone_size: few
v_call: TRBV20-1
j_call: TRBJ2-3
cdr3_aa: CSARAKLAGMADTQYF
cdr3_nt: TGCAGTGCTAGGGCAAAACTAGCGGGGATGGCAGATACGCAGTATTTT

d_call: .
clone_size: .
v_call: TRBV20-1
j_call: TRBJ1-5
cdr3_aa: CSAPRRPGGNQPQHF
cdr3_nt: TGCAGTGCTCCCCGAAGGCCCGGGGGGAATCAGCCCCAGCATTTT

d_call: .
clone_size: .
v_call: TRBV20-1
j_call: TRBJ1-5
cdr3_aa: CSASSGGNQPQHF
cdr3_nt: TGCAGTGCTAGTTCAGGGGGCAATCAGCCCCAGCATTTT

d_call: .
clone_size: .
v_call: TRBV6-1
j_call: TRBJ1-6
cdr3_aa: CASILWGGSNNSPLHF
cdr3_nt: TGTGCCAGCATTCTGTGGGGGGGGTCGAACAATTCACCCCTCCACTTT